The 20 T cell receptor beta chains presented below share a single source sample, sequenced in a study of cytotoxic CD8 clonotypes in ibrutinib-treated CLL. Produced via immunoSEQ multiplex PCR; TCRdb's table is partial and in-frame only. The table lists tens of thousands of clones, approximately 50% of them singletons. The source was PBMCs, collected at disease progression, from a patient treated with ibrutinib. Receptors were obtained from a human donor with chronic lymphocytic leukemia.

This clone has at least ten counts. The chain is built from TRBV28 and TRBJ1-2, with a weak D call TRBD1 (5 bases). CDR1 and CDR2 from the germline V gene are MDHEN and SYDVKM. The CDR3 consists of 15 residues. Between the trimmed V and J ends, which lost 7 bases and 4 bases, there was a span of 19 bases. DNA of the CDR3: TGTGCCAGCACCTCCCTGGACAACTTGATCTATGGCTACACCTTC. This codes for CASTSLDNLIYGYTF.

The chain uses TRBV10-1 and TRBJ1-3; D may be TRBD1 (5 bases). Germline V gives CDR1 WNHNN, CDR2 SYGVQD (reference sequence). The CDR3 covers 15 residues. V was pared by 5 bases and J by 1 base, with 12 bases between. The CDR3 DNA is TGCGCCAGCAGTCCGATTTGGGGGTCTGGAAACACCATATATTTT. Encoded protein: CASSPIWGSGNTIYF.

The CDR3 sequence: CASSRGFQETQYF. In DNA, the CDR3 is TGTGCCAGCAGTAGGGGGTTCCAAGAGACCCAGTACTTC. This chain uses TRBV11-2 with TRBJ2-5, with a possible D match to TRBD1 (6 bases). There are 13 residues in the CDR3. Germline-derived CDR1 and CDR2 are SGHAT and FQNNGV. The V and J ends lost 6 bases and 1 base respectively, with 9 bases between them.

CDR3 in DNA: TGTGCCAGCAGGACAGGGGCTATCGGCTACACCTTC. Translating it yields CASRTGAIGYTF. V usage is TRBV25-1 and J usage is TRBJ1-2, with TRBD1 matching 8 bases. The CDR3 covers 12 residues. The germline V gene encodes CDR1 MGHDK and CDR2 SYGVNS. The junction had 5 bases not matched to a gene; V was cut back by 6 bases and J by 8 bases.

This sequence joins TRBV5-5 and TRBJ2-7, with TRBD1 identical over 7 bases. There are 14 residues in the CDR3. Germline lookup yields CDR1 SGHKS and CDR2 YYEKEE (reference sequence). V dropped 4 bases and J dropped 1; count of bases not matched to a gene: 5. CDR3 sequence reads: CASSPRDRSYEQYF. DNA for the CDR3: TGTGCCAGCAGCCCCCGGGACAGATCCTACGAGCAGTACTTC.

This chain links TRBV4-1 with TRBJ2-5; a weak D match, TRBD1 (5 bases). The germline CDR1 and CDR2 sequences are MGHRA and YSYEKL. Trimming pared 4 bases from V and 5 bases from J, leaving 17 bases between. The CDR3 extends over 15 amino acids. CDR3 region: CASSPAGWGVETQYF. CDR3 bases: TGCGCCAGCAGCCCCGCCGGGTGGGGCGTGGAGACCCAGTACTTC.

This chain connects TRBV28 to TRBJ2-1; no clear D. CDR1 and CDR2 (germline): MDHEN, SYDVKM. This CDR3 region has 15 residues. V was shortened by 8 bases and J by 3 bases, with 17 bases between the two germline ends. The CDR3 here is CASLDPGLHYNEQFF. The CDR3 DNA reads as TGTGCCAGCCTAGACCCGGGCCTTCACTACAATGAGCAGTTCTTC. The full variable domain, with the rest looked up from reference TRBV28 and TRBJ2-1, is DVKVTQSSRYLVKRTGEKVFLECVQDMDHENMFWYRQDPGLGLRLIYFSYDVKMKEKGDIPEGYSVSREKKERFSLILESASTNQTSMYLCASLDPGLHYNEQFFGPGTRLTVL.

This chain connects TRBV29-1 to TRBJ1-1; maybe TRBD1 (6 bases). Germline V gene lookup returns CDR1 SQVTM and CDR2 ANQGSEA. This CDR3 comprises 14 residues. V lost 3 bases, J lost 1 base, and 12 bases lay in between. CDR3 region: CSVDGGRTNTEAFF. CDR3 in DNA: TGCAGCGTTGATGGGGGCAGGACGAACACTGAAGCTTTCTTT.

This clone was counted between two and nine times. The chain recombines TRBV5-1 with TRBJ2-7; possibly TRBD1 for D (6 bases). Germline values: CDR1 SGHRS, CDR2 YFSETQ. V was pared by 4 bases and J by 4 bases, with 15 bases between. This CDR3 is built from 14 residues. CDR3 bases: TGCGCCAGCAGCCCCACTGGGGGCGGTTACGAGCAGTACTTC. This codes for CASSPTGGGYEQYF.

The V gene is TRBV28, the J gene TRBJ1-2; no firm D call. The germline gives CDR1 MDHEN, CDR2 SYDVKM. The V end was cut by 7 bases, the J end by 7 bases, with 16 bases between. This CDR3 contains 13 residues. The DNA of the CDR3 is TGTGCCAGCAATCTGGATGTGGGTGGTGGCTACACCTTC. Amino acid sequence: CASNLDVGGGYTF.

CDR3 sequence (DNA): TGTGCCAGCTCGTTGGACAGGGCCCCCCTCCACTTT. Translating gives CASSLDRAPLHF. The rearrangement joins TRBV18 to TRBJ1-6, with 8 nucleotides matching TRBD1. Losses at the gene ends were 6 bases for V and 13 bases for J; bases not matched to a gene: 5. Germline V gene lookup returns CDR1 KGHSH and CDR2 LQKENI. The CDR3 is 12 residues long. Based on the CDR3 plus reference TRBV18 and TRBJ1-6, the full variable domain is NAGVMQNPRHLVRRRGQEARLRCSPMKGHSHVYWYRQLPEEGLKFMVYLQKENIIDESGMPKERFSAEFPKEGPSILRIQQVVRGDSAAYFCASSLDRAPLHFGNGTRLTVT.

The gene calls are TRBV25-1 and TRBJ2-3, with TRBD1 as a possible D gene (6 bases). The CDR3 sequence is 15 residues long. Between the trimmed V and J ends, which lost 3 bases and 5 bases, there was a span of 15 bases. Germline loops: CDR1 MGHDK, CDR2 SYGVNS. DNA for the CDR3: TGTGCCAGCAGTGAGTTTCAGGGGCTTGGAGATACGCAGTATTTT. The encoded protein is CASSEFQGLGDTQYF.

This clone was counted between two and nine times. This sequence joins TRBV5-5 and TRBJ2-3, with 11 nucleotides matching TRBD1. Trimming cost V 4 bases and J 4 bases; bases outside gene matches: 5. Germline V lookup: CDR1 SGHKS, CDR2 YYEKEE (reference sequence). The CDR3 covers 15 residues. CDR3 amino acids: CASSHPGQGADTQYF. CDR3 nucleotides: TGTGCCAGCAGCCATCCGGGACAGGGGGCAGATACGCAGTATTTT.

The chain couples TRBV15 to TRBJ1-6; D is uncertain. Looked up from germline, CDR1 is LNHNV and CDR2 is YYDKDF (reference sequence). V lost 0 bases to trimming and J lost 9 bases, with 9 bases between them. The CDR3 contains 14 residues. The CDR3 region has the DNA TGTGCCACCAGCAGAGATCCTGAAAGTTCACCCCTCCACTTT. This translates into CATSRDPESSPLHF.

This chain joins TRBV5-1 and TRBJ1-3, with D unresolved. V was clipped by 4 bases and J by 3 bases, with 11 bases between them. Germline values: CDR1 SGHRS, CDR2 YFSETQ. This CDR3 comprises 14 residues. CDR3 loop: CASSPDGLGNTIYF. CDR3 nucleotides: TGCGCCAGCAGCCCGGACGGACTTGGAAACACCATATATTTT.

This clone showed up just a few times. This chain uses TRBV27 with TRBJ1-6; a weak D match, TRBD1 (5 bases). V shed 6 bases and J shed 3 bases, with 12 bases lying between them. The CDR3 runs 15 residues. Germline CDR1 reads MNHEY; CDR2 reads SMNVEV (reference sequence). CDR3 DNA: TGTGCCAGCAGGGTCGACAGCTACTATAATTCACCCCTCCACTTT. It yields the protein CASRVDSYYNSPLHF.

This clone occurred a few times. The chain's CDR3 is CASSPDRASYEQYF. DNA of the CDR3: TGTGCCAGCTCACCGGACAGGGCCTCCTACGAGCAGTACTTC. This chain joins TRBV18 and TRBJ2-7, with 8 bases aligning to TRBD1. This CDR3 spans 14 amino acids. Germline CDR1 reads KGHSH; CDR2 reads LQKENI. With V trimmed by 3 bases and J by 0 bases, 1 base remained unmatched.

The V and J genes are TRBV9 and TRBJ1-3; D call uncertain. The CDR3 has 18 residues. Germline V gene data show CDR1 as SGDLS and CDR2 as YYNGEE. Trimming removed 0 bases from V and 0 bases from J, with 16 bases in between. The CDR3 DNA sequence: TGTGCCAGCAGCGTAGAGTCCGGTTCGGCTTCCTCTGGAAACACCATATATTTT. It yields the protein CASSVESGSASSGNTIYF.

The chain uses TRBV5-6 and TRBJ2-3, with 13 bases identical to TRBD2. From germline, CDR1 is SGHDT and CDR2 YYEEEE. J gave up 6 bases and V 4 bases, and 14 bases lay outside the gene matches. CDR3 length: 18 residues. CDR3 residues: CASSPGLAGVKGLDTQYF. DNA for the CDR3: TGTGCCAGCAGCCCAGGACTAGCGGGGGTCAAAGGCCTCGATACGCAGTATTTT.

The J gene is TRBJ1-3, the V gene TRBV5-6; TRBD1 agrees at 12 bases. This CDR3 is 15 amino acids long. Germline CDR1 and CDR2: SGHDT and YYEEEE. After removal of 4 bases from V and 4 bases from J, the junction contained 3 bases not matched to a gene. The CDR3 region is CASSGTGGLGNTIYF. DNA of the CDR3: TGTGCCAGCAGCGGGACAGGGGGCCTCGGAAACACCATATATTTT.